The sequence of this T cell receptor beta chain was determined in a study of shared clonotypes between healthy human individuals. General study results and limits: Larger estimated richness was generally seen in naive subsets than in memory subsets.

Cells designated naive CD8 were CD45RO-negative and were positively selected for CCR7, with terminally differentiated effector memory CD45RA+ cells excluded. V lost 0 bases, J lost 2 bases, and 7 bases lay in between. CDR3 size: 14 residues. Germline V gene lookup returns CDR1 MGHRA and CDR2 YSYEKL. Only in-frame clones appear in the TCRdb table, and some are missing; sequencing was by immunoSEQ multiplex PCR. The table includes roughly 2.1 million clones, just over 90% detected once. The table lists this clone with a few counts. Its antigen is currently unknown. Sequenced input: naive CD8+ T cells from PBMCs. This chain links TRBV4-1 with TRBJ1-2; D remains ambiguous. The receptor's source is a man aged 18 to 29 in good health. Some clones in this sample may be carry-over from other donors' samples. The DNA for the CDR3 is TGCGCCAGCAGCCAAGAGGCAACCAACTATGGCTACACCTTC. Translating gives CASSQEATNYGYTF.